This T cell receptor (beta chain) came from a study of post-analysis software for immune sequencing data. Findings of the study overall: About 5 TRBV segments occurring more often in patients than controls included TRBV5-6, TRBV5-1 and TRBV20-1.

V lost 6 bases, J lost 6 bases, and 3 bases stayed unmatched. This CDR3 is built from 13 residues. The library was made from cDNA and included unique molecular identifiers. Researchers reported 550,000 or so cDNA molecules coming from approximately 1 to 10 million T cells. TCRdb processed the PCR reads anew with MiXCR; each CDR3 protein has one entry. The sample includes roughly 180,000 distinct CDR3 sequences, about 30% of them seen just once. The sample holds a few counts of this clonotype. Its antigen remains unknown. This clonotype was sampled from a girl aged 5 to 17 with multiple sclerosis. Material: blood. The V and J genes are TRBV12-3 or TRBV12-4 and TRBJ2-7; 12 nucleotides match TRBD2. The CDR3 reads CASSSGLAGEQYF. Written as DNA, the CDR3 is TGTGCCAGCAGCTCGGGACTAGCGGGCGAGCAGTACTTC.